The source of this T cell receptor (beta chain) is a study of blood T cell repertoires in COVID-19. In the study overall: The United States, Italy and Spain were the sources of the acute and convalescent COVID-19 samples.

In the original processing: How many nucleated cells were present was estimated from reference gene primer amplification. The assay was immunoSEQ multiplex PCR, and TCRdb's table has in-frame clones only and misses some. Clone size and the V and J calls come from that table; the DNA yielded D and trimming. The table lists about 220,000 clones, around 88% of them singletons, with 8.2% in the top ten. V was pared by 6 bases and J by 5 bases, with 9 bases of the junction left unmatched. Germline loops: CDR1 MGHDK, CDR2 SYGVNS. This CDR3 has 14 amino acids. Material: peripheral blood. V usage is TRBV25-1 and J usage is TRBJ2-5; 7 nucleotides agree with TRBD2. The source of this sequence is a woman in her forties or fifties with acute or convalescent COVID-19. The CDR3 protein is CASSRSGTGETQYF. Here the CDR3 DNA reads TGTGCCAGCAGCCGCAGCGGGACGGGGGAGACCCAGTACTTC.